The 27 T cell receptor beta chains below come from one sample, sequenced in a study of response to subunit inactivated influenza vaccine. Using its own MiXCR run on the RT-PCR reads, TCRdb lists one record per CDR3 protein. The table includes over 150,000 distinct CDR3 sequences, roughly 11% detected once. The sequencing here drew on non-naive T cells sorted from PBMCs, taken about 6 weeks after vaccination. The receptors derive from a man aged 50 to 60 who received an inactivated influenza vaccine.

There are many counts of this clonotype. The CDR3, as DNA: TGTGCCATCAGCCCGGGACAGGGGGCAGCTAATGAAAAACTGTTTTTT. It specifies CAISPGQGAANEKLFF. V gene TRBV10-3 combines with J gene TRBJ1-4; TRBD1 agrees at 12 bases. Germline loops: CDR1 ENHRY, CDR2 SYGVKD. V shed 6 bases, J shed 3 bases, and the junction held 5 bases outside the gene matches. This CDR3 is 16 amino acids long.

V gene TRBV3-1 combines with J gene TRBJ1-5; D remains ambiguous. V was pared by 1 base and J by 0 bases, with 7 bases between. This CDR3 has 15 residues. CDR1 LGHDT and CDR2 YNNKEL come from the germline V gene (reference sequence). CDR3 region: CASSQGVNSNQPQHF. CDR3 nucleotide sequence: TGTGCCAGCAGCCAAGGGGTTAATAGCAATCAGCCCCAGCATTTT.

This clonotype was counted ten times or more. This chain uses TRBV5-1 with TRBJ2-5; TRBD1 or TRBD2 may be the D gene (6 bases each). V was cut by 4 bases and J by 4 bases, with 14 bases left in between. This CDR3 is built from 14 residues. Per germline, CDR1 SGHRS and CDR2 YFSETQ. The CDR3 DNA reads TGCGCCAGCAGCATAAAAGGAGGGGGAGAGACCCAGTACTTC. It translates to CASSIKGGGETQYF.

In its sample, this clonotype was seen a few times. The chain uses TRBV25-1 and TRBJ1-2; 8 positions agree with TRBD1. V gave up 4 bases and J gave up 8 bases; unmatched junction bases: 3. The CDR3 runs to 12 residues. Germline V CDR1 and CDR2: MGHDK, SYGVNS. The CDR3 DNA sequence: TGTGCCAGCAGTGCAGACAGGGGCGGCTACACCTTC. It codes for CASSADRGGYTF.

This clonotype was seen a few times. The chain carries TRBV9 and TRBJ1-4; 7 nucleotides line up with TRBD1. Germline loops: CDR1 SGDLS, CDR2 YYNGEE. V lost 4 bases, J lost 8 bases, and 5 bases stayed unmatched. CDR3 size: 13 residues. CDR3 in DNA: TGTGCCAGCAGCACTGGGACAGCCGAAAAACTGTTTTTT. Its protein product is CASSTGTAEKLFF.

The CDR3 nucleotides are TGTGCCAGCACCACCGGGGGCAGTAACTACGAGCAGTACTTC. It specifies CASTTGGSNYEQYF. This chain links TRBV6-1 with TRBJ2-7; either TRBD1 or TRBD2 may supply D (6 bases each). V lost 7 bases, J lost 3 bases, and 16 bases lay in between. Germline V gives CDR1 MNHNS, CDR2 SASEGT. CDR3 length: 14 amino acids.

The chain uses TRBV7-2 and TRBJ2-5; 10 bases fit TRBD2. The ends lost 2 bases at V and 5 bases at J; junction bases unmatched: 8. The CDR3 has 16 amino acids. Germline CDR1 SGHTA, CDR2 FQGNSA. CDR3 DNA sequence: TGTGCCAGCAGCTTATTAGCGGGAGGTCGTTTTGAGACCCAGTACTTC. Translated, it gives CASSLLAGGRFETQYF.

The table lists this clonotype with many counts. The chain links TRBV4-3 to TRBJ1-5; D is unclear. V lost 2 bases, J lost 4 bases, and 9 bases lay in between. Germline CDR1 reads LGHNA; CDR2 reads YSLEER. CDR3 size: 14 residues. The CDR3 here is CASSQYFGNQPQHF. The CDR3 DNA reads as TGCGCCAGCAGCCAATATTTTGGAAATCAGCCCCAGCATTTT.

The V call is TRBV6-5, the J call TRBJ1-4, with 7 bases that match TRBD1. The length of the CDR3 is 15 residues. Germline V gene lookup returns CDR1 MNHEY and CDR2 SVGAGI. V shed 2 bases and J 8 bases; nucleotides not matched to a gene: 8. The CDR3 DNA reads as TGTGCCAGCAGTTACGGAGGGGGCAGCGGGGAAAAACTGTTTTTT. Protein sequence: CASSYGGGSGEKLFF.

This clonotype was seen ten or more times. The chain carries TRBV12-3 or TRBV12-4 and TRBJ2-5; D perhaps matches TRBD1 (5 bases). The germline V and J ends were trimmed by 8 bases and 4 bases, with 14 bases remaining between them. There are 13 residues in the CDR3. CDR3 amino acids: CASPKIGAETQYF. As DNA, the CDR3 is TGTGCCAGCCCGAAAATTGGGGCAGAGACCCAGTACTTC.

This clonotype was seen at least ten times. This chain links TRBV4-3 with TRBJ1-6; perhaps TRBD1 as D (5 bases). V dropped 1 base and J dropped 8 bases, with 6 bases sitting between them. The CDR3 consists of 13 residues. From germline, CDR1 is LGHNA and CDR2 YSLEER. The CDR3 region is CASSQGGYSPLHF. The CDR3, as DNA: TGCGCCAGCAGCCAAGGGGGCTATTCACCCCTCCACTTT.

This CDR3 reads CASSLALGASSYEQYF. The CDR3 DNA sequence: TGTGCCAGCAGCTTAGCGCTCGGAGCTTCCTCCTACGAGCAGTACTTC. The V gene is TRBV7-9, the J gene TRBJ2-7, with D unresolved. CDR3 length: 16 residues. The V gene lost 0 bases and the J gene lost 0 bases, with 12 bases spanning the gap. Germline V gene lookup returns CDR1 SEHNR and CDR2 FQNEAQ (reference sequence).

The sample holds many counts of this clonotype. This chain connects TRBV15 to TRBJ2-2; D is uncertain. The CDR3 extends over 14 amino acids. The V end lost 0 bases, the J end lost 5 bases, and 7 bases lay between the germline ends. CDR1 and CDR2 (germline): LNHNV, YYDKDF (reference sequence). This CDR3 is CATSREELTGELFF. The CDR3 DNA follows: TGTGCCACCAGCAGAGAAGAGCTGACCGGGGAGCTGTTTTTT.

This sequence joins TRBV19 and TRBJ1-1, with 9 bases fitting TRBD1. The CDR3 spans 17 residues. Trimming at V came to 5 bases and at J to 0 bases, leaving 10 bases not matched to a gene. Germline CDR1 LNHDA, CDR2 SQIVND (reference sequence). The CDR3 bases are TGTGCCAGTAGTCCTCGTCCCGGGACAGGGATGAACACTGAAGCTTTCTTT. Translated, it gives CASSPRPGTGMNTEAFF.

The V gene is TRBV6-1, the J gene TRBJ1-6, with TRBD1 matching over 12 bases. CDR1 and CDR2 (germline): MNHNS, SASEGT. Trimming removed 6 bases from V and 9 bases from J; junction bases left unmatched: 3. The CDR3 length is 14 residues. CDR3 nucleotides: TGTGCCAGCAGGGGACAGGGGGCAAGTTCACCCCTCCACTTT. Translation gives CASRGQGASSPLHF.

This chain uses TRBV6-2 or TRBV6-3 with TRBJ2-5; 8 nucleotides align to TRBD1. Germline-derived CDR1 and CDR2 are MNHEY and SVGEGT. CDR3 length equals 12 residues. V dropped 6 bases and J dropped 7; count of bases not matched to a gene: 4. CDR3 in amino acids: CASRTGAGTQYF. Here the CDR3 DNA reads TGTGCCAGCAGGACAGGGGCGGGGACCCAGTACTTC.

Notes on this clonotype: The junction departs from the called germline gene at one end, perhaps through a read error. This chain links TRBV5-1 with TRBJ2-7, with TRBD2 identical over 8 bases. From germline, CDR1 is SGHRS and CDR2 YFSETQ. This CDR3 region has 14 residues. As DNA, the CDR3 is TGCGCCAGCAGCTTGGGCACTAGCGGATACGAGCAGGACTTC. Translating it yields CASSLGTSGYEQDF.

This clonotype was seen ten or more times. The chain carries TRBV4-3 and TRBJ2-1; 9 nucleotides line up with TRBD1. V shed 2 bases and J 2 bases; nucleotides not matched to a gene: 7. Germline CDR1 LGHNA, CDR2 YSLEER. The CDR3 extends over 17 amino acids. CDR3 sequence (DNA): TGCGCCAGCAGCCAATCACTGGGACAGGGTCCCTACAATGAGCAGTTCTTC. Amino acid sequence: CASSQSLGQGPYNEQFF.

The chain joins TRBV5-5 to TRBJ2-5; weak D call: TRBD2 (6 bases). Germline V CDR1 and CDR2: SGHKS, YYEKEE (reference sequence). CDR3 length: 15 amino acids. The V gene lost 3 bases and the J gene lost 0 bases, with 12 bases spanning the gap. The DNA of the CDR3 is TGTGCCAGCAGCTATGTTCCGGGAGACCAAGAGACCCAGTACTTC. Protein sequence: CASSYVPGDQETQYF.

V is TRBV20-1 and J is TRBJ2-1; D perhaps matches TRBD2 (6 bases). The CDR3 covers 12 residues. Germline assignment: CDR1 DFQATT and CDR2 SNEGSKA (reference sequence). Trimming pared 4 bases from V and 9 bases from J, leaving 13 bases between. The CDR3 reads CSATLARSEQFF. CDR3 bases: TGCAGTGCTACGCTAGCGAGGAGTGAGCAGTTCTTC.

This clonotype was found many times. V and J are TRBV3-1 and TRBJ2-1, with D possibly TRBD2 on 6 matching bases. The germline gives CDR1 LGHDT, CDR2 YNNKEL (reference sequence). CDR3 length: 14 residues. V gave up 1 base and J gave up 6 bases, with 10 bases separating them. CDR3 nucleotide sequence: TGTGCCAGCAGCCAAGGTCACGGGGGCAATGAGCAGTTCTTC. This encodes CASSQGHGGNEQFF.

This clonotype was detected ten times or more. The V and J genes are TRBV12-3 or TRBV12-4 and TRBJ2-1; D not certain. This CDR3 region has 11 residues. Between the trimmed V and J ends, which lost 2 bases and 9 bases, there was a span of 5 bases. As DNA, the CDR3 is TGTGCCAGCAGTTTATCCCGTGAGCAGTTCTTC. Protein sequence: CASSLSREQFF.

This clonotype was observed a handful of times. This rearrangement joins TRBV12-3 or TRBV12-4 to TRBJ2-4; 7 bases are a match to TRBD2. The CDR3 extends over 14 amino acids. The junction had 5 bases not matched to a gene; V was cut back by 8 bases and J by 1 base. CDR3 nucleotide sequence: TGTGCCAGCCGGGGGGAGCTGGCCAAAAACATTCAGTACTTC. It translates to CASRGELAKNIQYF.

This clonotype was seen repeatedly, ten times or more. V gene TRBV7-2 combines with J gene TRBJ2-1; no definite D call. The CDR3 is 16 residues long. CDR1 is SGHTA and CDR2 is FQGNSA in the germline V gene. V was trimmed by 5 bases and J by 4 bases, leaving 18 bases between them. The CDR3 region is CASSRIQFTDYNEQFF. Here the CDR3 DNA reads TGTGCCAGCAGCCGCATCCAATTTACCGATTACAATGAGCAGTTCTTC.

This clonotype was detected only a few times. This sequence joins TRBV5-1 and TRBJ1-4, with unresolved D. CDR3 length: 15 residues. The V end lost 2 bases, the J end lost 8 bases, and 16 bases lay between the germline ends. Germline V gene data show CDR1 as SGHRS and CDR2 as YFSETQ. This CDR3 reads CASSFGRGPAEKLFF. The CDR3 DNA follows: TGCGCCAGCAGCTTTGGACGCGGGCCGGCCGAAAAACTGTTTTTT.

In this sample, this clonotype turned up a few times. This chain uses TRBV24-1 with TRBJ1-1; the D is unclear. CDR3 length: 12 residues. V was cut by 2 bases and J by 4 bases, with 4 bases left in between. Germline V lookup: CDR1 KGHDR, CDR2 SFDVKD. CDR3 bases: TGTGCCACCAGTGATTCGGGCACTGAAGCTTTCTTT. It encodes CATSDSGTEAFF.

A few counts support this clonotype. This chain joins TRBV12-3 or TRBV12-4 and TRBJ1-5; 9 bases align to TRBD1. The CDR3 runs to 14 residues. The ends lost 4 bases at V and 7 bases at J; junction bases unmatched: 5. In nucleotides, the CDR3 is TGTGCCAGCAGTTACCGGGACAGGGAACAGCCCCAGCATTTT. Translated, it gives CASSYRDREQPQHF.